This T cell receptor beta chain was identified in a study of hypomethylating agent response in myelodysplastic syndrome. Overall study context: TET2 mutation, the most common, occurred in about 45% of the 11 patients.

The assay was immunoSEQ multiplex PCR, and TCRdb's table has in-frame clones only and misses some. The table has around 11,000 clones, about 83% seen once. The V and J ends lost 0 bases and 6 bases respectively, with 7 bases between them. This CDR3 is built from 14 residues. Per the germline V gene, CDR1 is SGHDT and CDR2 is YYEEEE. The sample was bone marrow, taken before or after starting hypomethylating agent treatment for myelodysplastic syndrome (not recorded which). This chain joins TRBV5-6 and TRBJ1-6; TRBD1 is a possible D gene (5 bases). This TCR derives from a human donor with myelodysplastic syndrome. CDR3 nucleotide sequence: TGTGCCAGCAGCTTGGCAGGGTTTAATTCACCCCTCCACTTT. It specifies CASSLAGFNSPLHF. Variable domain in full (rest from reference TRBV5-6 and TRBJ1-6): DAGVTQSPTHLIKTRGQQVTLRCSPKSGHDTVSWYQQALGQGPQFIFQYYEEEERQRGNFPDRFSGHQFPNYSSELNVNALLLGDSALYLCASSLAGFNSPLHFGNGTRLTVT.